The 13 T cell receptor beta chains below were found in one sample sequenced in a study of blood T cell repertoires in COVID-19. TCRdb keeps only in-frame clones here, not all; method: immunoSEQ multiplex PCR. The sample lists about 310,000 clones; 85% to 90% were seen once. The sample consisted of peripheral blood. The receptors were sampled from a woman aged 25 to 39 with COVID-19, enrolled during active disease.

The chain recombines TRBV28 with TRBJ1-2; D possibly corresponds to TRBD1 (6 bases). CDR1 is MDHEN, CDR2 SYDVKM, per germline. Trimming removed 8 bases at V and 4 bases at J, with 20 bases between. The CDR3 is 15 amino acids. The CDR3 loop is CASASGLRTAYGYTF. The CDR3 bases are TGTGCCAGCGCGTCAGGTCTTAGGACAGCCTATGGCTACACCTTC.

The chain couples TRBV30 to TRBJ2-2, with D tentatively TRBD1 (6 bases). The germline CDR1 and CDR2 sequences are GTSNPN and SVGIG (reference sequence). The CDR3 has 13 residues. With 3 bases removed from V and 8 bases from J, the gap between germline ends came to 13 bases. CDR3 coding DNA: TGTGCCTGGAGCGAGGGGGTAGGAGGGGAGCTGTTTTTT. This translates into CAWSEGVGGELFF.

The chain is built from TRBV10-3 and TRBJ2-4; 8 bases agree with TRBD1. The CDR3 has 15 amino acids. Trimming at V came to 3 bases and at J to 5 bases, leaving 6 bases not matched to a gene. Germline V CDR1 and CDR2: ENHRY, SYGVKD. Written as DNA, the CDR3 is TGTGCCATCAGTGACTCCGGGACAGGAGAAAACATTCAGTACTTC. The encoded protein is CAISDSGTGENIQYF.

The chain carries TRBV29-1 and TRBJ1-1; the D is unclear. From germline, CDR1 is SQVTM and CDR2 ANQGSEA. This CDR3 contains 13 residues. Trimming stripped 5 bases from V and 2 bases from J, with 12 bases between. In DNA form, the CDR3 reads TGCAGCGTTAAGTCACAGTTCAACACTGAAGCTTTCTTT. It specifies CSVKSQFNTEAFF.

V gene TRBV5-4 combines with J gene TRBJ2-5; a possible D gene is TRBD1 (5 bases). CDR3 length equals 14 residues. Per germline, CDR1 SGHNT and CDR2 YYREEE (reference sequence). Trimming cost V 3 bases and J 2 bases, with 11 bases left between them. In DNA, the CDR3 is TGTGCCAGCAGCTCCTCAGGGTCACAAGAGACCCAGTACTTC. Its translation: CASSSSGSQETQYF.

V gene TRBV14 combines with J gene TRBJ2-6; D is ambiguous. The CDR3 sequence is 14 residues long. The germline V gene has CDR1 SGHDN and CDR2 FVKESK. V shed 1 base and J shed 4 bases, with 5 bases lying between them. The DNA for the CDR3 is TGTGCCAGCAGCCAAGGGCCCGGGGCCAACGTCCTGACTTTC. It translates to CASSQGPGANVLTF. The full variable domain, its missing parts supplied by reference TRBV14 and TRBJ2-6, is EAGVTQFPSHSVIEKGQTVTLRCDPISGHDNLYWYRRVMGKEIKFLLHFVKESKQDESGMPNNRFLAERTGGTYSTLKVQPAELEDSGVYFCASSQGPGANVLTFGAGSRLTVL.

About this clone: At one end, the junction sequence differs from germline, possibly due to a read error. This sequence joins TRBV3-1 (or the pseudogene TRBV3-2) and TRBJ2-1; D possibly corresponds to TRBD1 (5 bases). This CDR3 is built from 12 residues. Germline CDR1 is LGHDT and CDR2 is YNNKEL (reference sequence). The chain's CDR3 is CASSQGVGLGLF. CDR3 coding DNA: TGTGCCAGCAGCCAAGGAGTGGGTTTGGGGCTCTTC.

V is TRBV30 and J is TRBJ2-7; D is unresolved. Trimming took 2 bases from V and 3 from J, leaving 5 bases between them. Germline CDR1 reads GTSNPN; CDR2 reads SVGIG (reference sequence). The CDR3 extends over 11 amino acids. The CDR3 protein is CAWSNSYEQYF. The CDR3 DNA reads TGTGCCTGGAGTAATAGCTACGAGCAGTACTTC.

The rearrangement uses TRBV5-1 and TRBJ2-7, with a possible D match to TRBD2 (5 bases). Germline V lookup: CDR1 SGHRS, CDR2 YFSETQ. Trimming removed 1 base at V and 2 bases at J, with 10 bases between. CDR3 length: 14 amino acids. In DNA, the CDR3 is TGCGCCAGCAGCTTGCTCGAGGGAGCCTACGAGCAGTACTTC. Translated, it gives CASSLLEGAYEQYF.

CDR3 DNA sequence: TGCGCCAGCAGCCTCACCAGAGGGTTCACTGAAGCTTTCTTT. It is translated as CASSLTRGFTEAFF. The rearrangement links TRBV4-1 to TRBJ1-1; D gene ambiguous. This CDR3 has 14 residues. The V end was cut by 4 bases, the J end by 4 bases, with 13 bases between. CDR1 MGHRA and CDR2 YSYEKL come from the germline V gene.

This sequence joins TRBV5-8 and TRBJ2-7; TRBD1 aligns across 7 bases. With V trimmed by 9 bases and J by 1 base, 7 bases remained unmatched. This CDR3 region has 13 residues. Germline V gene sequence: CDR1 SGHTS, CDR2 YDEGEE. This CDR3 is CATTTGSSYEQYF. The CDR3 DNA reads TGTGCCACCACGACAGGGTCGTCCTACGAGCAGTACTTC. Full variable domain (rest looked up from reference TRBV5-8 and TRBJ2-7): EAGVTQSPTHLIKTRGQQATLRCSPISGHTSVYWYQQALGLGLQFLLWYDEGEERNRGNFPPRFSGRQFPNYSSELNVNALELEDSALYLCATTTGSSYEQYFGPGTRLTVT.

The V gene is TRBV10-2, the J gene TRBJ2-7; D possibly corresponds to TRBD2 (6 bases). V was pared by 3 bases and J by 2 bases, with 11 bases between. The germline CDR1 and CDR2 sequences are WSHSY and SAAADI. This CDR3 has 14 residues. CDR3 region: CASSDQRVAYEQYF. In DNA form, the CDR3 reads TGCGCCAGCAGTGACCAGCGGGTCGCCTACGAGCAGTACTTC.

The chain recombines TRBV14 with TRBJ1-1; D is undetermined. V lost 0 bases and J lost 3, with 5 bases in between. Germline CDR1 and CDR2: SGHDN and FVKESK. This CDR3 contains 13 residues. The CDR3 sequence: CASSQEYYTEAFF. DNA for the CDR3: TGTGCCAGCAGCCAAGAATACTACACTGAAGCTTTCTTT. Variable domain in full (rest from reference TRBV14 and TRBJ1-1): EAGVTQFPSHSVIEKGQTVTLRCDPISGHDNLYWYRRVMGKEIKFLLHFVKESKQDESGMPNNRFLAERTGGTYSTLKVQPAELEDSGVYFCASSQEYYTEAFFGQGTRLTVV.